This record concerns one T cell receptor (beta chain) sequence. These data belong to a study of T cell changes during pregnancy in multiple sclerosis. Assay used: immunoSEQ multiplex PCR; TCRdb lists only in-frame clones, some missing. The data hold under 40,000 clones, with roughly 90% observed a single time. The clonotype was recovered from a female donor in good health, enrolled as a control in a pregnancy study. Here the sequenced sample was peripheral blood, taken in the third trimester of pregnancy.

The CDR3 nucleotides are TGTGCCAGCACCTCCGACAGCTACAATGAGCAGTTCTTC. Amino acid sequence: CASTSDSYNEQFF. This chain links TRBV28 with TRBJ2-1; TRBD1 might be the D (5 bases). Germline V gives CDR1 MDHEN, CDR2 SYDVKM. The ends were cut back, 7 bases at V and 3 bases at J, with 10 bases in the middle. The CDR3 spans 13 residues.